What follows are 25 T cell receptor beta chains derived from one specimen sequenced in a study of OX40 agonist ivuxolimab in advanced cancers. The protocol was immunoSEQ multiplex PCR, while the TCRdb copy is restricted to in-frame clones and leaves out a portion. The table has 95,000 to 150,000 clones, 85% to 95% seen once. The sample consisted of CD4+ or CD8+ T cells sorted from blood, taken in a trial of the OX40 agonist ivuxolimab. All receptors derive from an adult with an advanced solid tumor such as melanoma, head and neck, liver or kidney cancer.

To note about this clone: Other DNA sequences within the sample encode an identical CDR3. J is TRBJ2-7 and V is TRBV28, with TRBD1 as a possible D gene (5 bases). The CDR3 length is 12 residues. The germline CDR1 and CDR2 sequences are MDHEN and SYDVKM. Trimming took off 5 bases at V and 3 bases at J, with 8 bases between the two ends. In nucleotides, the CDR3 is TGTGCCAGCAGTGGTGACAGCTACGAGCAGTACTTC. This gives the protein CASSGDSYEQYF.

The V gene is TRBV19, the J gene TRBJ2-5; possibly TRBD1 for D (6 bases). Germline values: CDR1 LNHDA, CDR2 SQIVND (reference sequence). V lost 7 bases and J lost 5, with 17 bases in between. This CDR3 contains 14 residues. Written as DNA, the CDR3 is TGTGCCAGTAAGGTCAGGGGTGTCGGGGAGACCCAGTACTTC. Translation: CASKVRGVGETQYF.

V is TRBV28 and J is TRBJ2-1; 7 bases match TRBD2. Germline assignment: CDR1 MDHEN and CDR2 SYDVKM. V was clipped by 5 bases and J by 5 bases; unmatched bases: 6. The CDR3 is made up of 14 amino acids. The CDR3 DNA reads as TGTGCCAGCAGTGAAGCGGGACGGAACAATGAGCAGTTCTTC. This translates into CASSEAGRNNEQFF.

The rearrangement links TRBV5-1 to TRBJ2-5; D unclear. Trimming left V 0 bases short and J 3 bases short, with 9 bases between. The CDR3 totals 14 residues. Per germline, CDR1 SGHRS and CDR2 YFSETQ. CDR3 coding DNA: TGCGCCAGCAGCTTGGTTGTCAGCGAAGAGACCCAGTACTTC. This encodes CASSLVVSEETQYF.

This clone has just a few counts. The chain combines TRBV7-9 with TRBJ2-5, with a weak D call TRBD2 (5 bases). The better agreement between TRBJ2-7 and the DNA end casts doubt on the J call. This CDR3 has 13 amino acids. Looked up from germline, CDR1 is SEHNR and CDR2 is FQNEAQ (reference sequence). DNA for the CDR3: TGTGCCAGCAGCTTAGCCAGGCTAGCCGAGCAGTACTTC. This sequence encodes CASSLARLAEQYF.

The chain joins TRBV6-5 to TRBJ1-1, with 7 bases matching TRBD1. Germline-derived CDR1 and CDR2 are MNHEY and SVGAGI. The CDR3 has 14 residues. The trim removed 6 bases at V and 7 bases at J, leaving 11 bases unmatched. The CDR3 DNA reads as TGTGCCAGCAGAAACGACGGGACAGTCAGTGAAGCTTTCTTT. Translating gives CASRNDGTVSEAFF.

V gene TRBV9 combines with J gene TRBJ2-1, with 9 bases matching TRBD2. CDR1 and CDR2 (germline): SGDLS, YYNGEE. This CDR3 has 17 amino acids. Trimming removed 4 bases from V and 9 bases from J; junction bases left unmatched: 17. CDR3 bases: TGTGCCAGCAGCCCCCACCTTGGGCTAGCGGGAACGTCTGAGCAGTTCTTC. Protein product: CASSPHLGLAGTSEQFF.

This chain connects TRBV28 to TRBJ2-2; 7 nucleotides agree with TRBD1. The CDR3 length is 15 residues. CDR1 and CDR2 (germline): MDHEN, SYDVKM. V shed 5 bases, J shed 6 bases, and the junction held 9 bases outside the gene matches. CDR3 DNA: TGTGCCAGCAGTCTTTCAGGGGGTTTGGCCGGGGAGCTGTTTTTT. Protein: CASSLSGGLAGELFF.

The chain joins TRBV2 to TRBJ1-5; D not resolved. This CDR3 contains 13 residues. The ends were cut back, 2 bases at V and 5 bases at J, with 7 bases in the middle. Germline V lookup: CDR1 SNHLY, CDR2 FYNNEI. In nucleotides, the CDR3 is TGTGCCAGCAGTGAACGCAGAGATCAGCCCCAGCATTTT. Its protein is CASSERRDQPQHF. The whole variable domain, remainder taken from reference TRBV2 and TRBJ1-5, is EPEVTQTPSHQVTQMGQEVILRCVPISNHLYFYWYRQILGQKVEFLVSFYNNEISEKSEIFDDQFSVERPDGSNFTLKIRSTKLEDSAMYFCASSERRDQPQHFGDGTRLSIL.

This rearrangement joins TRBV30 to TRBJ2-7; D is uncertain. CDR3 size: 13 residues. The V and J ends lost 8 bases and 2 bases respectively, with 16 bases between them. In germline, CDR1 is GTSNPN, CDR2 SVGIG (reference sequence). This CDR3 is CAAIPGPPYEQYF. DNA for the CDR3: TGTGCCGCCATCCCCGGACCTCCCTACGAGCAGTACTTC.

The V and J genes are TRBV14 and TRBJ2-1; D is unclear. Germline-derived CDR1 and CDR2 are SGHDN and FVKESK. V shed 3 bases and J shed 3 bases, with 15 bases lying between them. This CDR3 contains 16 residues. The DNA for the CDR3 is TGTGCCAGCAGCCAGCGCAAAGGTCTCAACTACAATGAGCAGTTCTTC. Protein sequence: CASSQRKGLNYNEQFF.

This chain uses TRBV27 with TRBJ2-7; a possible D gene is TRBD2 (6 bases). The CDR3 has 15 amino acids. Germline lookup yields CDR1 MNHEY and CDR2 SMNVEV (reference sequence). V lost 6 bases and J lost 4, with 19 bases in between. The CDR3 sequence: CASSLAGQWGYEQYF. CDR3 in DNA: TGTGCCAGCAGCCTCGCGGGGCAGTGGGGGTACGAGCAGTACTTC.

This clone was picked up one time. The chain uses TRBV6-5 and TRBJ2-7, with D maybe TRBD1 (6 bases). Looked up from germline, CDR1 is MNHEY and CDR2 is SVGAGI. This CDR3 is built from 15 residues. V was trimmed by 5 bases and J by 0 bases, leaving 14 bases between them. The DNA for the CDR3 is TGTGCCAGCAGTCGCATGGGACAATCCTCCTACGAGCAGTACTTC. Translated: CASSRMGQSSYEQYF.

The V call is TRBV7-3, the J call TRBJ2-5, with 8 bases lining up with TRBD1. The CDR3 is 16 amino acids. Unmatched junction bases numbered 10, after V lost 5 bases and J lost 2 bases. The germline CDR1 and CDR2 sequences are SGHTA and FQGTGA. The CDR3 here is CASSLLGQGLQETQYF. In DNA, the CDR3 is TGTGCCAGCAGCCTACTTGGACAGGGATTACAAGAGACCCAGTACTTC.

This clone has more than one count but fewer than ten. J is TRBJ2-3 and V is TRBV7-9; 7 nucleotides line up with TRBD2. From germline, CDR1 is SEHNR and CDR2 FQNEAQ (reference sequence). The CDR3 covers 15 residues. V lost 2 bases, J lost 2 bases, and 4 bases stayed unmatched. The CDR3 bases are TGTGCCAGCAGCTTATATGCGGGAGCCACAGATACGCAGTATTTT. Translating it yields CASSLYAGATDTQYF.

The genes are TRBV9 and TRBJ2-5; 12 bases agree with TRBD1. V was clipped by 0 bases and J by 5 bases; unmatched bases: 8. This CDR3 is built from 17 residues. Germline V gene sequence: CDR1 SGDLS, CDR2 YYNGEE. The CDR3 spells CASSVGGDRGREETQYF. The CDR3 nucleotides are TGTGCCAGCAGCGTAGGCGGGGACAGGGGGCGCGAGGAGACCCAGTACTTC.

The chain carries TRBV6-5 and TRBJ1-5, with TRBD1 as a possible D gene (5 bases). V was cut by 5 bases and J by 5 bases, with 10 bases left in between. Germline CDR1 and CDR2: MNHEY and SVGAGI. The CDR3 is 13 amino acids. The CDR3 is CASSRQRDQPQHF. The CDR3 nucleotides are TGTGCCAGCAGTAGACAGAGGGATCAGCCCCAGCATTTT.

The CDR3 spells CASSSIRGSYGYTF. CDR3 DNA sequence: TGTGCCAGCAGTTCTATCAGGGGGTCCTATGGCTACACCTTC. The V call is TRBV27, the J call TRBJ1-2; 7 positions agree with TRBD1. The CDR3 is 14 residues long. Trimming removed 4 bases from V and 4 bases from J; junction bases left unmatched: 6. Germline loops: CDR1 MNHEY, CDR2 SMNVEV (reference sequence).

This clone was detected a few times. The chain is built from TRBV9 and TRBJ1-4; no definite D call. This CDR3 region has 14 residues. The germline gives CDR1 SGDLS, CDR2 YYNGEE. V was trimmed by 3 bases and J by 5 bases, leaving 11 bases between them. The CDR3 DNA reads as TGTGCCAGCAGCGAGGACTACCCAAATGAAAAACTGTTTTTT. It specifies CASSEDYPNEKLFF.

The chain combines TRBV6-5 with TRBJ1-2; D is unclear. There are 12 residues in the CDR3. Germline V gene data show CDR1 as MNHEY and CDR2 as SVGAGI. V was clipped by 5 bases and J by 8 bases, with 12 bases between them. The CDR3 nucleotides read TGTGCCAGCAGTGGGCCGGGAGACGGCTACACCTTC. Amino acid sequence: CASSGPGDGYTF.

The CDR3 DNA sequence: TGCAGCGTTGTAGAGGGGGCGCGGTCGGTGGAGACCCAGTACTTC. This sequence encodes CSVVEGARSVETQYF. This chain connects TRBV29-1 to TRBJ2-5, with 7 bases that match TRBD1. With 4 bases clipped from V and 5 bases from J, the junction kept 13 bases outside the gene matches. The CDR3 loop spans 15 amino acids. The germline V gene has CDR1 SQVTM and CDR2 ANQGSEA.

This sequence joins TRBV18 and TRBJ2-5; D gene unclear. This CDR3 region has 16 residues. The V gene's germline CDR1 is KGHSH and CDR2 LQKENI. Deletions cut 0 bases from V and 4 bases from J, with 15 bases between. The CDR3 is CASSPPNGRVSETQYF. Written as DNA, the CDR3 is TGTGCCAGCTCACCACCGAATGGCAGAGTGTCAGAGACCCAGTACTTC.

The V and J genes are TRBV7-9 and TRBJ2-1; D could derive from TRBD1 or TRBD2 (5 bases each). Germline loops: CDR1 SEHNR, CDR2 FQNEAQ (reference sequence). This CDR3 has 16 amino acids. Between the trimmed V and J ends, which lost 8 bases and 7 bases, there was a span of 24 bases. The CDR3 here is CASGRRWDERQNEQFF. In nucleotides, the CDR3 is TGTGCCAGCGGTCGTCGGTGGGACGAGCGGCAGAATGAGCAGTTCTTC.

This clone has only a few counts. The CDR3 reads CASSTQTGNTIYF. The CDR3 DNA follows: TGTGCCAGCAGTACCCAGACTGGAAACACCATATATTTT. The J gene is TRBJ1-3, the V gene TRBV2; no reliable D call. CDR1 is SNHLY, CDR2 FYNNEI, per germline. Trimming cost V 5 bases and J 2 bases, with 7 bases left between them. There are 13 residues in the CDR3.

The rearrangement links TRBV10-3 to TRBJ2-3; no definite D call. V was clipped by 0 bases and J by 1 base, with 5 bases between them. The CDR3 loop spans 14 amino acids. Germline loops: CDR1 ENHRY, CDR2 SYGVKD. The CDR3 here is CAISESTGTDTQYF. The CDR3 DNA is TGTGCCATCAGTGAGTCTACAGGCACAGATACGCAGTATTTT.